These T cell receptor beta chains were read from a single sample in a study of vaccination and CD4 T cells after COVID-19. Their recognized antigens are unknown. TCRdb recomputed calls from the PCR reads with MiXCR, one row per CDR3 protein. The top ten hold around 9.2% of the sample, which has roughly 13,000 distinct CDR3 sequences, about 56% seen once. The input for sequencing was CD4+ T cells from blood, cultured in vitro, taken before SARS-CoV-2 vaccination. The receptors originated from a human donor who had recovered from COVID-19. CDR3s include the opening cysteine and the closing phenylalanine or tryptophan. The order of the fields is clone size, D gene, V gene, J gene, CDR3 protein, CDR3 DNA. A D gene is named only where the DNA matches it firmly. Clone size appears in some rows only: once, few, many, or a class for an expanded clone.

>NA|NA|TRBV30|TRBJ1-1
CAWSVGHYNTEAFF
TGTGCCTGGAGTGTCGGGCACTATAACACTGAAGCTTTCTTT
>once|TRBD1|TRBV12-3/TRBV12-4|TRBJ1-5
CASSPGTGNQPQHF
TGTGCCAGCAGTCCCGGGACAGGCAATCAGCCCCAGCATTTT
>NA|NA|TRBV11-2|TRBJ2-3
CASRKGADTQYF
TGTGCCAGCAGAAAAGGAGCAGATACGCAGTATTTT
>NA|NA|TRBV12-3/TRBV12-4|TRBJ2-5
CAFLGGRETQYF
TGTGCCTTCCTGGGGGGCCGGGAGACCCAGTACTTC
>NA|NA|TRBV28|TRBJ1-1
CASSPLWATEAFF
TGTGCCAGCAGTCCCCTGTGGGCCACTGAAGCTTTCTTT
>NA|NA|TRBV2|TRBJ1-5
CASSRQWGQPQHF
TGTGCCAGCAGCCGACAATGGGGGCAGCCCCAGCATTTT
>NA|NA|TRBV7-3|TRBJ1-1
CASSRTVNTEAFF
TGTGCCAGCAGCCGGACGGTGAACACTGAAGCTTTCTTT
>few|TRBD1|TRBV7-9|TRBJ2-7
CASSNLQGDSPYEQYF
TGTGCCAGCAGCAACCTACAGGGGGATTCCCCCTACGAGCAGTACTTC
>few|NA|TRBV15|TRBJ1-2
CATSRVGRPAYGYTF
TGTGCCACCAGCAGAGTAGGCAGGCCGGCCTATGGCTACACCTTC
>NA|TRBD1|TRBV7-2|TRBJ1-3
CASRSGQAMGNTIYF
TGTGCCAGCAGGTCGGGACAGGCGATGGGAAACACCATATATTTT
>NA|NA|TRBV6-4|TRBJ1-2
CASRPPGPCYFRGNYGYTF
TGTGCCAGCAGGCCCCCGGGACCCTGCTACTTTCGGGGGAACTATGGCTACACCTTC
>NA|TRBD1|TRBV29-1|TRBJ1-2
CSVEPFGQGLNYGYTF
TGCAGCGTTGAGCCATTTGGACAGGGGCTCAACTATGGCTACACCTTC
>NA|NA|TRBV19|TRBJ1-5
CASSIPPGQGKEPQHF
TGTGCCAGTAGTATTCCCCCCGGACAAGGGAAGGAGCCCCAGCATTTT
>few|NA|TRBV7-9|TRBJ2-3
CASSGVTGTQYF
TGTGCCAGCAGCGGAGTAACTGGTACGCAGTATTTT
>NA|TRBD1|TRBV7-3|TRBJ1-2
CASSPGGGVNYGYTF
TGTGCCAGCAGCCCAGGGGGTGGGGTGAACTATGGCTACACCTTC
>NA|TRBD1|TRBV7-9|TRBJ2-1
CASSFLQGNEQFF
TGTGCCAGCAGCTTCTTACAGGGGAATGAGCAGTTCTTC
>few|TRBD2|TRBV20-1|TRBJ2-3
CSARPLAGTRRGTDTQYF
TGCAGTGCTAGACCTTTAGCGGGGACCAGGCGTGGGACAGATACGCAGTATTTT
>NA|TRBD2|TRBV7-8|TRBJ2-7
CASSHLGGGSEQYF
TGTGCCAGCAGCCACCTCGGGGGGGGGAGCGAGCAGTACTTC
>NA|NA|TRBV11-3|TRBJ1-6
CASSPRNNSPLHF
TGTGCCAGCAGCCCTCGGAATAATTCACCCCTCCACTTT
>NA|NA|TRBV7-9|TRBJ2-7
CASSLFRTGAYEQYF
TGTGCCAGCAGCTTATTCCGCACCGGAGCCTACGAGCAGTACTTC
>NA|TRBD2|TRBV20-1|TRBJ2-1
CSARVGRASNEQFF
TGCAGTGCTAGAGTCGGGAGGGCCTCCAATGAGCAGTTCTTC
>few|NA|TRBV11-3|TRBJ1-2
CASSPGSVGNYGYTF
TGTGCCAGCAGCCCCGGATCTGTGGGGAACTATGGCTACACCTTC
>NA|TRBD1|TRBV10-3|TRBJ2-5
CAAAGTGAHSYQETQYF
TGTGCCGCCGCCGGGACAGGGGCCCACTCGTACCAAGAGACCCAGTACTTC
>NA|NA|TRBV12-3/TRBV12-4|TRBJ1-5
CASTLPGDNQPQHF
TGTGCCAGCACCTTACCAGGGGACAATCAGCCCCAGCATTTT
>NA|NA|TRBV6-1|TRBJ1-1
CASSSRRGNTEAFF
TGTGCCAGCAGTAGTCGCCGGGGGAACACTGAAGCTTTCTTT
>NA|NA|TRBV23-1|TRBJ1-4
CGPFDSQPGQSNEKLFF
TGCGGACCATTCGACTCTCAGCCCGGACAGTCTAATGAAAAACTGTTTTTT
>NA|TRBD1|TRBV2|TRBJ1-2
CASSETGYDGYTF
TGTGCCAGCAGCGAGACAGGGTACGATGGCTACACCTTC
>NA|NA|TRBV24-1|TRBJ1-2
CATSDFATPYGYTF
TGTGCCACCAGTGATTTCGCGACACCTTATGGCTACACCTTC
>NA|NA|TRBV2|TRBJ1-1
CASERTVMNTEAFF
TGTGCCAGCGAGAGGACAGTCATGAACACTGAAGCTTTCTTT
>NA|NA|TRBV28|TRBJ1-5
CACRQSNQPQHF
TGTGCCTGTCGACAGTCCAATCAGCCCCAGCATTTT
>few|NA|TRBV6-1|TRBJ1-5
CASPRTVWPQHF
TGTGCCAGTCCACGGACAGTTTGGCCCCAGCATTTT
>NA|NA|TRBV12-3/TRBV12-4|TRBJ1-2
CASSPGRPSQGYGYTF
TGTGCCAGCAGCCCAGGTCGTCCTTCCCAGGGCTATGGCTACACCTTC
>NA|NA|TRBV19|TRBJ2-7
CASRDPPVEEQYF
TGTGCCAGTAGGGACCCACCGGTGGAAGAGCAGTACTTC
>few|NA|TRBV27|TRBJ2-2
CASSLSTDTGELFF
TGTGCCAGCAGTTTATCGACAGACACCGGGGAGCTGTTTTTT
>NA|TRBD2|TRBV28|TRBJ2-3
CASTDSGSSTDTQYF
TGTGCCAGCACCGATAGCGGGAGTAGCACAGATACGCAGTATTTT
>few|NA|TRBV15|TRBJ1-2
CATSLDGFYGYTF
TGTGCCACCAGCCTCGACGGCTTCTATGGCTACACCTTC
>few|TRBD2|TRBV20-1|TRBJ2-3
CSAIAGADTQYF
TGCAGTGCAATAGCGGGAGCAGATACGCAGTATTTT
>NA|NA|TRBV25-1|TRBJ2-5
CASSDRGRETQYF
TGTGCCAGCAGTGATCGCGGCCGAGAGACCCAGTACTTC
>NA|NA|TRBV19|TRBJ2-7
CASSRNHGTYEQYF
TGTGCCAGTAGTAGGAATCACGGTACCTACGAGCAGTACTTC
>once|TRBD1|TRBV5-1|TRBJ2-7
CASSFRDRAHEQYF
TGCGCCAGCAGCTTTCGCGACAGGGCCCACGAGCAGTACTTC
>NA|NA|TRBV10-3|TRBJ1-3
CATLPGAGNTIYF
TGTGCCACCCTCCCGGGGGCTGGAAACACCATATATTTT
>few|TRBD1|TRBV20-1|TRBJ1-1
CSAAGQRNTEAFF
TGCAGTGCTGCGGGACAGAGGAACACTGAAGCTTTCTTT
>few|NA|TRBV7-2|TRBJ1-5
CASSLSGGSNQPQHF
TGTGCCAGCAGCTTGTCGGGAGGAAGCAATCAGCCCCAGCATTTT
>few|TRBD1|TRBV5-1|TRBJ1-2
CASSPTGGYGYTF
TGCGCCAGCAGCCCGACAGGGGGCTATGGCTACACCTTC
>NA|NA|TRBV7-2|TRBJ2-7
CASSRGGQGNEQYF
TGTGCCAGCAGCCGGGGTGGGCAGGGGAACGAGCAGTACTTC
>NA|NA|TRBV6-1|TRBJ1-6
CASSPRDRFSPLHF
TGTGCCAGCAGTCCCAGGGACCGGTTTTCACCCCTCCACTTT
>NA|TRBD1|TRBV6-2/TRBV6-3|TRBJ1-1
CASRPPGTGRTEAFF
TGTGCCAGCAGACCACCCGGGACAGGGAGGACTGAAGCTTTCTTT
>NA|TRBD1|TRBV27|TRBJ2-3
CASSPGQGLTDTQYF
TGTGCCAGCAGTCCCGGACAGGGGCTAACAGATACGCAGTATTTT
>NA|NA|TRBV7-2|TRBJ1-1
CASRRNLRVTEAFF
TGTGCCAGCAGACGGAACCTAAGGGTCACTGAAGCTTTCTTT